One sample yielded the 16 T cell receptor beta chains listed below, sequenced in a study of blood T cells in healthy people across ages. Combining a sample-barcoded 5' primer with a J-beta primer mix, a second PCR ran for about 7 to 11 cycles. TCRdb re-derived calls from the 5' RACE reads in MiXCR, one entry per CDR3 protein. The table records 1,500,000 or so distinct CDR3 sequences, approximately 43% of them present only once. The material sequenced was blood. The receptors stem from a young woman in good health.

This chain joins TRBV7-9 and TRBJ2-3, with TRBD2 matching 8 bases. This CDR3 has 16 amino acids. The germline V gene has CDR1 SEHNR and CDR2 FQNEAQ (reference sequence). The J segment lost 6 bases and the V segment lost 7 bases, leaving 15 bases of the junction unmatched. CDR3 coding DNA: TGTGCCAGCATTCGTTGGTCGGCGGGGGGTTTCGATACGCAGTATTTT. It specifies CASIRWSAGGFDTQYF.

V and J are TRBV5-1 and TRBJ1-2; no clear D. Trimming removed 2 bases from V and 4 bases from J, with 12 bases in between. From germline, CDR1 is SGHRS and CDR2 YFSETQ. The CDR3 is 14 amino acids. CDR3 in amino acids: CASSLGQEGYGYTF. As DNA, the CDR3 is TGCGCCAGCAGCTTAGGGCAGGAAGGCTATGGCTACACCTTC.

The CDR3 loop is CSVEPTASKREGYLNEQYF. Here the CDR3 DNA reads TGCAGCGTTGAACCAACGGCAAGTAAGAGGGAGGGCTATCTCAATGAGCAGTACTTC. The V call is TRBV29-1, the J call TRBJ2-7; 7 bases fit TRBD2. Germline loops: CDR1 SQVTM, CDR2 ANQGSEA. V dropped 2 bases and J dropped 7; count of bases not matched to a gene: 26. CDR3 length equals 19 residues.

This clonotype was observed once. This rearrangement joins TRBV12-3 or TRBV12-4 to TRBJ2-1; a possible D gene is TRBD1 (6 bases). The CDR3 runs 15 residues. V was trimmed by 6 bases and J by 5 bases, leaving 17 bases between them. CDR3 coding DNA: TGTGCCAGCAGCATCTACAGGGTCGGGGACAATGAGCAGTTCTTC. Translation gives CASSIYRVGDNEQFF.

In this sample, this clonotype turned up many times. The CDR3 region has the DNA TGTGCCAGCAGCTCCCGTGTCGCCGGGACAGAATTTAGCACAGATACGCAGTATTTT. Its protein is CASSSRVAGTEFSTDTQYF. J is TRBJ2-3 and V is TRBV7-9; TRBD1 matches at 7 bases. CDR1 is SEHNR and CDR2 is FQNEAQ in the germline V gene (reference sequence). V lost 4 bases, J lost 0 bases, and 16 bases stayed unmatched. This CDR3 spans 19 amino acids. Filled out from reference TRBV7-9 and TRBJ2-3, the complete variable domain reads DTGVSQNPRHKITKRGQNVTFRCDPISEHNRLYWYRQTLGQGPEFLTYFQNEAQLEKSRLLSDRFSAERPKGSFSTLEIQRTEQGDSAMYLCASSSRVAGTEFSTDTQYFGPGTRLTVL.

This chain links TRBV5-1 with TRBJ1-2; TRBD1 matches 7 bases. This CDR3 contains 14 residues. Germline CDR1 and CDR2: SGHRS and YFSETQ. V shed 5 bases and J 8 bases; nucleotides not matched to a gene: 12. The CDR3 sequence: CASSLSTGTSGYTF. In DNA form, the CDR3 reads TGCGCCAGCAGTTTGTCGACAGGGACCTCCGGCTACACCTTC.

This clonotype was seen only a few times. V usage is TRBV5-1 and J usage is TRBJ2-4; D gene unclear. This CDR3 comprises 15 residues. In germline, CDR1 is SGHRS, CDR2 YFSETQ. Trimming left V 4 bases short and J 6 bases short, with 17 bases between. CDR3 amino acids: CASSPPRRWGNIQYF. DNA of the CDR3: TGCGCCAGCAGCCCACCAAGGCGCTGGGGAAACATTCAGTACTTC.

This clonotype was seen a handful of times. The V and J genes are TRBV29-1 and TRBJ2-1; 12 nucleotides align to TRBD2. The CDR3 is made up of 17 amino acids. Trimming removed 7 bases from V and 2 bases from J; junction bases left unmatched: 12. The V gene's germline CDR1 is SQVTM and CDR2 ANQGSEA. CDR3 in DNA: TGCAGCGGGCGGACTAGCGGGGCTAAGGGGCCCTACAATGAGCAGTTCTTC. This sequence encodes CSGRTSGAKGPYNEQFF.

This clonotype was counted between two and nine times. This chain uses TRBV7-6 with TRBJ1-4; D gene uncertain. This CDR3 is 16 amino acids long. Per germline, CDR1 SGHVS and CDR2 FNYEAQ. Deletions cut 1 base from V and 7 bases from J, with 16 bases between. CDR3 loop: CASSLESALLFEKLFF. The CDR3 DNA sequence: TGTGCCAGCAGCTTAGAGTCAGCGCTACTCTTTGAAAAACTGTTTTTT.

The chain carries TRBV20-1 and TRBJ2-4; weak D call: TRBD2 (6 bases). V lost 6 bases and J lost 0, with 12 bases in between. Germline lookup yields CDR1 DFQATT and CDR2 SNEGSKA (reference sequence). The CDR3 totals 14 residues. The CDR3 DNA sequence: TGCAGTGCGTCCGGGGGTCTAGCCAAAAACATTCAGTACTTC. Protein: CSASGGLAKNIQYF.

The CDR3 bases are TGTGCCAGCAGGCCAGGCTTATTGGACTACAATGAGCAGTTCTTC. Protein product: CASRPGLLDYNEQFF. The chain carries TRBV27 and TRBJ2-1; D unresolved. The CDR3 totals 15 residues. Per the germline V gene, CDR1 is MNHEY and CDR2 is SMNVEV (reference sequence). Trimming pared 6 bases from V and 3 bases from J, leaving 15 bases between.

This clonotype was seen a handful of times. The rearrangement joins TRBV5-1 to TRBJ1-4; TRBD1 aligns across 7 bases. Germline V gene data show CDR1 as SGHRS and CDR2 as YFSETQ. This CDR3 has 15 residues. The J segment lost 4 bases and the V segment lost 4 bases, leaving 7 bases of the junction unmatched. CDR3 DNA sequence: TGCGCCAGCAGCCCCTGGGGGACAGATAATGAAAAACTGTTTTTT. It is translated as CASSPWGTDNEKLFF.

This chain uses TRBV29-1 with TRBJ1-1; D ambiguous. Germline-derived CDR1 and CDR2 are SQVTM and ANQGSEA. The CDR3 has 15 amino acids. V was cut by 2 bases and J by 1 base, with 14 bases left in between. This CDR3 is CSVEIPKTTNTEAFF. In DNA form, the CDR3 reads TGCAGCGTTGAAATCCCAAAGACAACGAACACTGAAGCTTTCTTT.

The V gene is TRBV15, the J gene TRBJ2-3; TRBD2 matches 11 bases. Germline V gene sequence: CDR1 LNHNV, CDR2 YYDKDF (reference sequence). Trimming removed 0 bases from V and 6 bases from J; junction bases left unmatched: 5. CDR3 size: 16 residues. CDR3 region: CATSRDSGGAWDTQYF. DNA of the CDR3: TGTGCCACCAGCAGAGATAGCGGGGGGGCATGGGATACGCAGTATTTT.

This chain uses TRBV2 with TRBJ2-7, with D unclear. This CDR3 has 13 residues. Per germline, CDR1 SNHLY and CDR2 FYNNEI. The V and J ends lost 4 bases and 2 bases respectively, with 9 bases between them. CDR3 bases: TGTGCCAGCAGTGTACCCCGGCCCTACGAGCAGTACTTC. Protein product: CASSVPRPYEQYF.

The rearrangement joins TRBV7-9 to TRBJ2-7, with TRBD1 matching over 9 bases. Germline-derived CDR1 and CDR2 are SEHNR and FQNEAQ (reference sequence). The CDR3 contains 16 residues. The ends lost 0 bases at V and 5 bases at J; junction bases unmatched: 8. The chain's CDR3 is CASSLAIGTGSNEQYF. The CDR3 nucleotides are TGTGCCAGCAGCTTAGCGATAGGGACAGGGTCCAACGAGCAGTACTTC.